This T cell receptor beta chain is drawn from a study of blood T cell repertoires in COVID-19 (dated by TCRdb to 2020 to 2021). The study in broad terms: Samples covering the acute and convalescent phases of COVID-19 were provided by collaborators in the United States, Italy and Spain. The material from the prospective study consisted of cDNA or gDNA derived from T cells, B-cell-depleted T cells, or PBMCs. Subjects who had been exposed to COVID-19, were actively infected with it, or had recovered from it provided the deeply sampled blood TCRbeta repertoires that made up the dataset. The repertoires were made available in a free public database intended to serve as a resource for research on the immune response to SARS-CoV-2. Samples were obtained from the ongoing ImmuneRACE study (first 160 participants) and from about 1,300 subjects provided by 6 global collaborators. A de-identified subject ID, COVID-19 status, age in years and sex were almost always included in the sample metadata. Where available, HLA class I and class II types were obtained from metadata supplied by the sample provider rather than from assay-based typing.

Overall study results and their limits: The amount of clinical and demographic metadata varied by source and participant and was provided uncurated.

Each collaborating institution followed its own protocols to collect whole blood in K2EDTA tubes. Collaborator samples were shipped for TCRbeta analysis as frozen whole blood, isolated PBMCs, or DNA extracted from either sample type. Regarding this clone: Its cognate antigen has yet to be identified. Base qualities are not provided; no much larger clone lies one nucleotide away.

TCRbeta CDR3 regions were amplified from genomic DNA by means of the immunoSEQ Assay, a bias-controlled multiplex PCR. The study's own analysis went as follows. Within the assay, amplification of reference gene primers was used to estimate how many nucleated cells each sample contained. To quantify the absolute abundance of each unique TCRbeta CDR3 rearrangement, sequence reads were collapsed and filtered. For each sample, productive Simpson clonality was calculated by taking the square root of Simpson's diversity index across productive rearrangements. TCRdb obtained this table from immuneACCESS and retained in-frame rearrangements with V and J assigned. These tables miss some clones; where compared with another copy, unresolved V genes account for less than half of the shortfall, and the remainder is unexplained. V, J and clone size are those of that table, while D and trimming were read from the DNA. This sample gives more than 95,000 clones in total; 90% of them show up just once. Jointly, the top ten make up about 1.7% of the sample.

CDR1 is given as LNHDA and CDR2 as SQIVND, both from the germline V gene (reference sequence). Unmatched junction bases come to 8, with V trimmed by 4 bases and J by 0 bases. Including the terminal cysteine and phenylalanine, the CDR3 comprises 19 residues. Solely the CDR3 DNA is kept, with 57 bases framed from the first base. Sequencing was carried out using peripheral blood. The receptor was derived from a man in his fifties or sixties with acute or convalescent COVID-19. The chain employs TRBV19 and TRBJ2-1, with 14 bases matching TRBD2. The DNA is as follows: TGTGCCAGTAGTAGGGGACTAGCGGGGGTTCTCAGCTCCTACAATGAGCAGTTCTTC. Translated, it gives CASSRGLAGVLSSYNEQFF.